The clone carrying this T cell receptor (beta chain) was seen a few times. Its target is not known. This sample was included in a study of shared clonotypes between healthy human individuals. The germline V and J ends were trimmed by 1 base and 0 bases, with 7 bases remaining between them. Germline CDR1 SEHNR, CDR2 FQNEAQ (reference sequence). This CDR3 comprises 15 residues. Study outcomes and limitations: Estimated richness was generally greater in naive than memory subsets. Generation probability values for non-shared clonotypes were lower than those for clonotypes shared by all four donors.

Sequencing used immunoSEQ multiplex PCR; TCRdb keeps in-frame clones, though not all of them. The table has some 2,500,000 clones, 93% seen once. Sequencing was done on a sample of naive CD4+ T cells from PBMCs. Subset: CD45RA+ positively selected. This TCR came from a young man in good health. Some clones in this sample may be carry-over from other donors' samples. The chain carries TRBV7-9 and TRBJ1-5; D is ambiguous. CDR3 protein: CASSLVGDSNQPQHF. Written as DNA, the CDR3 is TGTGCCAGCAGCTTAGTTGGGGATAGCAATCAGCCCCAGCATTTT.